This passage covers 21 T cell receptor beta chains from one sample sequenced in a study of T cell responses to AZD1222 COVID-19 vaccine. Clones were read by immunoSEQ multiplex PCR, and TCRdb kept only the in-frame ones, dropping some. This repertoire shows tens of thousands of clones, around 90% found once; its top ten account for approximately 5.4%. This sample comprised peripheral blood, obtained on day 0 of MenACWY control vaccination. The origin of the receptors is an adult in good health.

The gene calls are TRBV7-9 and TRBJ2-2; TRBD1 agrees at 9 bases. Looked up from germline, CDR1 is SEHNR and CDR2 is FQNEAQ (reference sequence). V lost 6 bases, J lost 4 bases, and 12 bases stayed unmatched. This CDR3 has 17 residues. CDR3 sequence: CASSLSGTGLATGELFF. The DNA of the CDR3 is TGTGCCAGCAGTCTATCCGGGACAGGGTTGGCCACCGGGGAGCTGTTTTTT.

In this sample, this clone turned up many times. This chain uses TRBV27 with TRBJ2-1; 9 bases are shared with TRBD2. With 6 bases clipped from V and 6 bases from J, the junction kept 9 bases outside the gene matches. CDR1 and CDR2 (germline): MNHEY, SMNVEV (reference sequence). This CDR3 is built from 15 residues. DNA of the CDR3: TGTGCCAGCAGCCTAGAGCGGGGGGCGGGCAATGAGCAGTTCTTC. Translation: CASSLERGAGNEQFF.

The chain uses TRBV11-2 and TRBJ1-6, with D maybe TRBD1 (6 bases). V gave up 1 base and J gave up 7 bases, with 11 bases separating them. The V gene's germline CDR1 is SGHAT and CDR2 FQNNGV. The CDR3 covers 15 residues. The chain's CDR3 is CASSLGPGVNSPLHF. The CDR3 nucleotides are TGTGCCAGCAGCTTAGGTCCAGGGGTAAATTCACCCCTCCACTTT.

The rearrangement links TRBV5-1 to TRBJ2-5; the D gene could be TRBD1 or TRBD2 (5 bases each). Trimming took off 3 bases at V and 5 bases at J, with 17 bases between the two ends. The CDR3 covers 15 residues. Germline V gene data show CDR1 as SGHRS and CDR2 as YFSETQ. The CDR3 DNA reads TGCGCCAGCAGCTCGGAAGCGGCAGAGGGGGAGACCCAGTACTTC. Its protein product is CASSSEAAEGETQYF.

The V and J genes are TRBV7-3 and TRBJ2-7; D perhaps matches TRBD2 (6 bases). The ends were cut back, 0 bases at V and 5 bases at J, with 14 bases in the middle. Germline lookup yields CDR1 SGHTA and CDR2 FQGTGA. The CDR3 is made up of 15 amino acids. The CDR3 loop is CASSLTGGGYDEQYF. The DNA of the CDR3 is TGTGCCAGCAGCTTAACCGGTGGGGGGTACGACGAGCAGTACTTC.

This clone came up a few times. The chain is built from TRBV4-2 and TRBJ2-1, with 12 nucleotides matching TRBD2. This CDR3 contains 18 residues. Trimming removed 4 bases from V and 6 bases from J; junction bases left unmatched: 13. CDR1 and CDR2 (germline): LGHNA, YNFKEQ. The CDR3 here is CASSPLAGGAGISNEQFF. For the CDR3, the DNA is TGTGCCAGCAGCCCTCTAGCGGGGGGGGCCGGAATATCCAATGAGCAGTTCTTC.

The rearrangement uses TRBV24-1 and TRBJ2-5; D is possibly TRBD1 or TRBD2 (5 bases each). CDR1 and CDR2 from the germline V gene are KGHDR and SFDVKD. The length of the CDR3 is 13 residues. V lost 11 bases and J 3 bases, leaving 15 bases between the germline ends. CDR3 loop: CARARGIEETQYF. The CDR3 DNA is TGTGCCAGGGCGAGGGGTATAGAAGAGACCCAGTACTTC.

The chain combines TRBV6-4 with TRBJ1-2, with D unclear. Trimming stripped 2 bases from V and 4 bases from J, with 2 bases between. Per the germline V gene, CDR1 is MRHNA and CDR2 is SNTAGT. The CDR3 is 11 amino acids. The CDR3 spells CASSDSYGYTF. The CDR3 DNA is TGTGCCAGCAGTGACAGCTATGGCTACACCTTC.

Notes on this clone: Other nucleotide sequences in the sample specify the same CDR3. The chain joins TRBV7-3 to TRBJ2-1; 7 bases map to TRBD1. CDR3 size: 15 residues. CDR1 is SGHTA and CDR2 is FQGTGA in the germline V gene. With V trimmed by 3 bases and J by 1 base, 3 bases remained unmatched. The CDR3 region is CASSFDRVSYNEQFF. CDR3 DNA sequence: TGTGCCAGCAGCTTTGACAGGGTATCCTACAATGAGCAGTTCTTC.

V is TRBV7-2 and J is TRBJ2-7; D is uncertain. The germline V and J ends were trimmed by 3 bases and 5 bases, with 14 bases remaining between them. Germline assignment: CDR1 SGHTA and CDR2 FQGNSA. The CDR3 is made up of 14 amino acids. In nucleotides, the CDR3 is TGTGCCAGCAGCTTCGCCCAGACTCCGCACGAGCAGTACTTC. Amino acids: CASSFAQTPHEQYF.

V usage is TRBV7-3 and J usage is TRBJ1-6; unclear D gene. The CDR3 runs to 13 residues. CDR1 is SGHTA and CDR2 is FQGTGA in the germline V gene. Trimming pared 5 bases from V and 10 bases from J, leaving 12 bases between. The CDR3 protein is CASSPVGNSPLHF. CDR3 coding DNA: TGTGCCAGCAGCCCGGTGGGGAACTCACCCCTCCACTTT.

This sequence joins TRBV20-1 and TRBJ1-1, with a weak D call TRBD1 (5 bases). The ends were cut back, 3 bases at V and 3 bases at J, with 14 bases in the middle. The V gene's germline CDR1 is DFQATT and CDR2 SNEGSKA (reference sequence). This CDR3 is built from 14 residues. CDR3: CSASPPGGYTEAFF. The CDR3 DNA is TGCAGTGCTAGTCCCCCGGGGGGGTACACTGAAGCTTTCTTT.

The chain carries TRBV14 and TRBJ1-2; TRBD1 might be the D (5 bases). CDR3 length: 15 amino acids. Trimming left V 2 bases short and J 4 bases short, with 14 bases between. The V gene's germline CDR1 is SGHDN and CDR2 FVKESK. CDR3 region: CASSQRGPGGYGYTF. For the CDR3, the DNA is TGTGCCAGCAGCCAACGGGGCCCAGGAGGCTATGGCTACACCTTC.

The chain employs TRBV2 and TRBJ1-2, with no clear D. The V and J ends lost 6 bases and 2 bases respectively, with 10 bases between them. The germline CDR1 and CDR2 sequences are SNHLY and FYNNEI. The CDR3 totals 13 residues. The CDR3 reads CASSVTENYGYTF. In nucleotides, the CDR3 is TGTGCCAGCAGCGTAACAGAGAACTATGGCTACACCTTC.

The V and J genes are TRBV3-1 (or the pseudogene TRBV3-2) and TRBJ2-4, with D perhaps matching TRBD1 (6 bases). Germline V CDR1 and CDR2: LGHDT, YNNKEL (reference sequence). V was shortened by 1 base and J by 8 bases, with 12 bases between the two germline ends. This CDR3 has 14 amino acids. For the CDR3, the DNA is TGTGCCAGCAGCCAAGGAGGGGGTGTGGACATTCAGTACTTC. Translated: CASSQGGGVDIQYF.

The rearrangement uses TRBV24-1 and TRBJ1-2; TRBD1 is a possible D gene (5 bases). V was cut by 4 bases and J by 7 bases, with 18 bases left in between. The CDR3 consists of 15 residues. Germline V gene data show CDR1 as KGHDR and CDR2 as SFDVKD. CDR3 DNA sequence: TGTGCCACCAGTGACGCAAGAACAGGACCCGGTGGCTACACCTTC. This gives the protein CATSDARTGPGGYTF.

V is TRBV6-5 and J is TRBJ2-2; either TRBD1 or TRBD2 may fit D (6 bases each). The CDR3 runs 15 residues. The ends were cut back, 7 bases at V and 3 bases at J, with 15 bases in the middle. Per the germline V gene, CDR1 is MNHEY and CDR2 is SVGAGI. CDR3 protein: CASTPGGADTGELFF. The DNA of the CDR3 is TGTGCCAGCACTCCCGGGGGCGCGGACACCGGGGAGCTGTTTTTT.

This clone was detected only once. The chain employs TRBV5-4 and TRBJ2-4; no firm D call. Germline lookup yields CDR1 SGHNT and CDR2 YYREEE (reference sequence). The CDR3 totals 14 residues. V dropped 4 bases and J dropped 1 base, with 9 bases sitting between them. The DNA for the CDR3 is TGTGCCAGCAGCCCAACCATTGCCAAAAACATTCAGTACTTC. Protein product: CASSPTIAKNIQYF.

The V gene is TRBV27, the J gene TRBJ1-2; D is uncertain. Trimming removed 0 bases at V and 9 bases at J, with 17 bases between. The CDR3 contains 15 residues. Germline lookup yields CDR1 MNHEY and CDR2 SMNVEV (reference sequence). This chain's CDR3 is CASSLSAEPGVRYTF. DNA of the CDR3: TGTGCCAGCAGTTTATCGGCAGAGCCGGGTGTGCGCTACACCTTC.

The gene calls are TRBV27 and TRBJ2-7, with D uncertain. CDR1 is MNHEY and CDR2 is SMNVEV in the germline V gene (reference sequence). The CDR3 is 14 residues long. The ends were cut back, 9 bases at V and 4 bases at J, with 19 bases in the middle. CDR3: CASGPRASGYEQYF. The CDR3 DNA is TGTGCCAGTGGACCTAGAGCCTCTGGTTACGAGCAGTACTTC.

The rearrangement joins TRBV28 to TRBJ2-5; possible D gene TRBD2, 6 bases. Trimming shortened V by 3 bases and J by 0 bases, and 14 bases separated the two germline ends. There are 16 residues in the CDR3. CDR1 is MDHEN and CDR2 is SYDVKM in the germline V gene. The CDR3 region is CASSFLNGGNQETQYF. The CDR3 nucleotides read TGTGCCAGCAGTTTTCTCAACGGGGGTAACCAAGAGACCCAGTACTTC.